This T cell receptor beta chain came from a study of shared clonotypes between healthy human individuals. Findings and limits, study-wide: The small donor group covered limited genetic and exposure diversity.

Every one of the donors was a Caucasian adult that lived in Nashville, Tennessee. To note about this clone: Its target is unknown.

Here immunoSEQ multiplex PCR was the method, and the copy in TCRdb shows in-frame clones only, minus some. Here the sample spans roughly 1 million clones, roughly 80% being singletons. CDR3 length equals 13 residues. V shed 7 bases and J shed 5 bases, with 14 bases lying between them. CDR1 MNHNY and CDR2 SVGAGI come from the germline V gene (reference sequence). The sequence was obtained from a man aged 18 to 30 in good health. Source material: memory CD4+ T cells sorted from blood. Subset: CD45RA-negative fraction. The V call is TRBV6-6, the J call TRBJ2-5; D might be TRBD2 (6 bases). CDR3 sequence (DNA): TGTGCCAGCATCAACGGAGGGAAGGAGACCCAGTACTTC. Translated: CASINGGKETQYF.